The entry below describes one T cell receptor (beta chain). Its antigen is not known. With V trimmed by 3 bases and J by 1 base, 6 bases remained unmatched. The CDR3 sequence is 15 residues long. CDR1 and CDR2 (germline): SGHDT, YYEEEE. No infections or other immune events were documented during collection. These data are taken from a study of identifying expanded T cells in peripheral blood. Clones were sequenced by immunoSEQ multiplex PCR, and TCRdb holds only the in-frame ones, with some missing. The table has about 85,000 clones, approximately 90% seen once. Study-wide results and caveats: Across healthy donors, higher total template counts meant significantly greater approximately two-week count variance. Differentially abundant clones: around 1.2 between replicates, around 17 at roughly 2 weeks, approximately 19 at four.

The chain employs TRBV5-6 and TRBJ2-5, with TRBD1 matching 7 bases. The specimen sequenced was blood. The receptor comes from a person aged 18 to 75 in good health. CDR3 protein: CASSSLGQFQETQYF. The CDR3 DNA reads as TGTGCCAGCAGCTCGCTGGGACAGTTCCAAGAGACCCAGTACTTC.